The 24 T cell receptor beta chains reported below all come from one sample, sequenced in a study of Ad26.COV2.S vaccination and SARS-CoV-2 variants. Produced via immunoSEQ multiplex PCR; TCRdb's table is partial and in-frame only. Among about 280,000 clones listed, roughly 86% were seen once. The treatment: about 20 received Ad26.COV2.S at low or high dose, single or two shots; a few received placebo; per-sample allocation not given. Sampling occurred on day 63 after the first vaccine or placebo injection. The material sequenced was peripheral blood, taken in a trial of Ad26.COV2.S vaccine versus placebo. The origin of the receptors is a person aged 18-60 years who received the Ad26.COV2.S COVID-19 vaccine or a placebo.

This chain links TRBV7-3 with TRBJ2-1; the D call may be TRBD1 or TRBD2 (5 bases each). The CDR3 sequence is 16 residues long. Germline V CDR1 and CDR2: SGHTA, FQGTGA. Trimming took 2 bases from V and 0 from J, leaving 11 bases between them. This chain's CDR3 is CASSLGDGLSYNEQFF. In DNA form, the CDR3 reads TGTGCCAGCAGCTTAGGGGACGGACTCTCCTACAATGAGCAGTTCTTC.

The chain has TRBV7-9 and TRBJ1-2; D unclear. Trimming stripped 4 bases from V and 5 bases from J, with 17 bases between. The CDR3 contains 15 residues. Germline-derived CDR1 and CDR2 are SEHNR and FQNEAQ (reference sequence). The CDR3 protein is CASSSSAGLQYGYTF. The CDR3 DNA follows: TGTGCCAGCAGCTCCAGCGCCGGTTTGCAGTATGGCTACACCTTC.

This clone was observed a single time. The chain links TRBV6-4 to TRBJ1-2; tentative D call: TRBD1 (5 bases). The germline CDR1 and CDR2 sequences are MRHNA and SNTAGT. The CDR3 sequence is 13 residues long. V was cut by 6 bases and J by 3 bases, with 11 bases left in between. The CDR3 sequence is CASSPDTYYGYTF. The CDR3 DNA reads TGTGCCAGCAGCCCGGACACTTACTATGGCTACACCTTC.

CDR3 sequence reads: CSVPDRAANEKLFF. CDR3 coding DNA: TGCAGCGTTCCAGACAGGGCTGCTAATGAAAAACTGTTTTTT. The V call is TRBV29-1, the J call TRBJ1-4; 7 bases agree with TRBD1. The CDR3 is 14 amino acids. Germline assignment: CDR1 SQVTM and CDR2 ANQGSEA. Trimming removed 5 bases from V and 3 bases from J; junction bases left unmatched: 6.

This rearrangement joins TRBV6-2 or TRBV6-3 to TRBJ2-7, with a tentative D call TRBD1 (5 bases). Trimming left V 6 bases short and J 1 base short, with 13 bases between. Germline assignment: CDR1 MNHEY and CDR2 SVGEGT. This CDR3 is built from 14 residues. In nucleotides, the CDR3 is TGTGCCAGCAGCCCCAGGGTCCCTTCCTACGAGCAGTACTTC. It is translated as CASSPRVPSYEQYF.

As for this clone: Additional DNA sequences in this sample encode the identical CDR3. The CDR3 loop reads CASSLGGVDYGYTF. CDR3 DNA: TGTGCCAGCAGCTTAGGAGGCGTCGACTATGGCTACACCTTC. The chain uses TRBV11-2 and TRBJ1-2, with no clear D. In germline, CDR1 is SGHAT, CDR2 FQNNGV. Trimming cost V 1 base and J 3 bases, with 9 bases left between them. This CDR3 spans 14 amino acids.

CDR3 DNA sequence: TGTGCCAGCCGGCCCGGAATGGCGGGAGGAGGAGATACGCAGTATTTT. It encodes CASRPGMAGGGDTQYF. V gene TRBV9 combines with J gene TRBJ2-3, with TRBD2 identical over 8 bases. After removal of 7 bases from V and 5 bases from J, the junction contained 15 bases not matched to a gene. The CDR3 is 16 residues long. CDR1 and CDR2 (germline): SGDLS, YYNGEE.

As DNA, the CDR3 is TGTGCCAGCAGTTACACAGACCACTATGGCTACACCTTC. Its translation: CASSYTDHYGYTF. The chain links TRBV6-2 or TRBV6-3 to TRBJ1-2; D call uncertain. This CDR3 region has 13 residues. Germline-derived CDR1 and CDR2 are MNHEY and SVGEGT. V shed 2 bases and J shed 3 bases, with 7 bases lying between them.

The CDR3 sequence is CASRGSADTQYF. CDR3 coding DNA: TGTGCCAGCCGCGGGAGCGCCGATACGCAGTATTTT. The rearrangement uses TRBV6-5 and TRBJ2-3; 7 nucleotides agree with TRBD2. Losses at the gene ends were 8 bases for V and 6 bases for J; bases not matched to a gene: 5. This CDR3 is 12 amino acids long. The germline V gene has CDR1 MNHEY and CDR2 SVGAGI.

The chain recombines TRBV3-1 (or the pseudogene TRBV3-2) with TRBJ2-7; D unclear. Germline values: CDR1 LGHDT, CDR2 YNNKEL (reference sequence). V was shortened by 3 bases and J by 7 bases, with 16 bases between the two germline ends. This CDR3 comprises 14 residues. CDR3 coding DNA: TGTGCCAGCAGCCATTCCGGGTCCTCGGAGGAGCAGTACTTC. It encodes CASSHSGSSEEQYF.

Remarks on this clone: Other DNA variants within this sample encode the same CDR3. This chain uses TRBV18 with TRBJ2-3, with TRBD1 matching over 8 bases. In germline, CDR1 is KGHSH, CDR2 LQKENI. This CDR3 contains 15 residues. The V segment lost 3 bases and the J segment 0 bases; nucleotides outside the gene matches: 2. CDR3 loop: CASSPGTGSTDTQYF. The CDR3 DNA sequence: TGTGCCAGCTCACCTGGGACAGGTAGCACAGATACGCAGTATTTT.

V usage is TRBV5-1 and J usage is TRBJ2-7; D could derive from TRBD1 or TRBD2 (6 bases each). Trimming stripped 2 bases from V and 3 bases from J, with 9 bases between. The CDR3 covers 13 residues. Germline loops: CDR1 SGHRS, CDR2 YFSETQ. As DNA, the CDR3 is TGCGCCAGCAGCTTCGGGGGCTACTACGAGCAGTACTTC. It translates to CASSFGGYYEQYF.

The CDR3 DNA follows: TGTGCCAGCAGCTTTCAGGGTAACACTGAAGCTTTCTTT. It is translated as CASSFQGNTEAFF. The chain recombines TRBV7-8 with TRBJ1-1, with a possible D match to TRBD1 (5 bases). In germline, CDR1 is SGHVS, CDR2 FQNEAQ. Trimming took off 3 bases at V and 2 bases at J, with 7 bases between the two ends. The CDR3 totals 13 residues.

This chain links TRBV5-1 with TRBJ2-7; 7 bases map to TRBD2. This CDR3 comprises 14 residues. The germline CDR1 and CDR2 sequences are SGHRS and YFSETQ. V shed 7 bases and J 2 bases; nucleotides not matched to a gene: 9. The CDR3 protein is CASGPSGSPYEQYF. DNA of the CDR3: TGCGCCAGCGGTCCTAGCGGTTCTCCCTACGAGCAGTACTTC. The full variable domain, its missing parts supplied by reference TRBV5-1 and TRBJ2-7, is KAGVTQTPRYLIKTRGQQVTLSCSPISGHRSVSWYQQTPGQGLQFLFEYFSETQRNKGNFPGRFSGRQFSNSRSEMNVSTLELGDSALYLCASGPSGSPYEQYFGPGTRLTVT.

Only one count was recorded for this clone. The CDR3 bases are TGTGCCTGGAGTTCCTATCTCCACGAGCAGTACTTC. Amino acid sequence: CAWSSYLHEQYF. V usage is TRBV30 and J usage is TRBJ2-7; D is unclear. The CDR3 length is 12 residues. V was pared by 2 bases and J by 5 bases, with 10 bases between. In germline, CDR1 is GTSNPN, CDR2 SVGIG (reference sequence).

The chain links TRBV5-6 to TRBJ1-5; unclear D gene. Trimming removed 4 bases at V and 0 bases at J, with 14 bases between. The V gene's germline CDR1 is SGHDT and CDR2 YYEEEE. CDR3 size: 16 residues. Here the CDR3 reads CASSPRSWYSNQPQHF. The CDR3, as DNA: TGTGCCAGCAGCCCGAGAAGTTGGTATAGCAATCAGCCCCAGCATTTT.

This chain links TRBV4-2 with TRBJ1-1; the D is unclear. V was pared by 1 base and J by 7 bases, with 10 bases between. Germline loops: CDR1 LGHNA, CDR2 YNFKEQ. The CDR3 contains 13 residues. The CDR3 loop reads CASSQGGVFEAFF. In DNA form, the CDR3 reads TGTGCCAGCAGCCAAGGCGGGGTTTTTGAAGCTTTCTTT.

This clone has only one observation. The CDR3: CASRRKGEQYF. As DNA, the CDR3 is TGTGCCAGCAGGAGGAAGGGGGAGCAGTACTTC. This rearrangement joins TRBV2 to TRBJ2-7; a weak D match, TRBD1 (5 bases). The germline gives CDR1 SNHLY, CDR2 FYNNEI. CDR3 length: 11 residues. Deletions cut 6 bases from V and 7 bases from J, with 10 bases between.

This chain connects TRBV3-1 (or the pseudogene TRBV3-2) to TRBJ1-2; D is undetermined. The CDR3 contains 17 residues. Trimming removed 0 bases from V and 1 base from J, with 15 bases in between. Germline lookup yields CDR1 LGHDT and CDR2 YNNKEL (reference sequence). The CDR3 loop reads CASSQEYGGQHNYGYTF. CDR3 coding DNA: TGTGCCAGCAGCCAAGAATACGGAGGGCAACATAACTATGGCTACACCTTC.

The rearrangement uses TRBV7-9 and TRBJ1-3; D is uncertain. The CDR3 loop spans 15 amino acids. Germline lookup yields CDR1 SEHNR and CDR2 FQNEAQ (reference sequence). V was cut by 2 bases and J by 4 bases, with 12 bases left in between. CDR3 sequence: CASSLYPSVGNTIYF. The CDR3 coding sequence is TGTGCCAGCAGCTTATACCCCTCAGTGGGAAACACCATATATTTT.

This chain links TRBV6-4 with TRBJ2-3; D is possibly TRBD1 (5 bases). CDR1 is MRHNA, CDR2 SNTAGT, per germline. Trimming cost V 4 bases and J 2 bases, with 13 bases left between them. The CDR3 spans 15 residues. The CDR3 sequence is CASSALTGPTDTQYF. In DNA, the CDR3 is TGTGCCAGCAGTGCCCTCACAGGCCCCACAGATACGCAGTATTTT.

The chain recombines TRBV19 with TRBJ1-2; 9 nucleotides match TRBD1. The germline V gene encodes CDR1 LNHDA and CDR2 SQIVND (reference sequence). With V trimmed by 6 bases and J by 5 bases, 7 bases remained unmatched. This CDR3 is 14 amino acids long. The CDR3 DNA is TGTGCCAGTAGCTTACAGGGGGCGCGGTATGGCTACACCTTC. As protein: CASSLQGARYGYTF.

V is TRBV2 and J is TRBJ1-1, with 7 bases that match TRBD1. The ends lost 6 bases at V and 0 bases at J; junction bases unmatched: 7. The CDR3 sequence is 15 residues long. CDR1 and CDR2 from the germline V gene are SNHLY and FYNNEI. The CDR3 spells CASRGVGGMNTEAFF. Here the CDR3 DNA reads TGTGCCAGCAGAGGAGTAGGGGGCATGAACACTGAAGCTTTCTTT.

The J gene is TRBJ2-7, the V gene TRBV6-5; no firm D call. The V and J ends lost 5 bases and 0 bases respectively, with 11 bases between them. This CDR3 spans 14 amino acids. CDR1 and CDR2 from the germline V gene are MNHEY and SVGAGI. The CDR3 region has the DNA TGTGCCAGCAGTCGCGCGTTTAGCTCCTACGAGCAGTACTTC. Translated: CASSRAFSSYEQYF.